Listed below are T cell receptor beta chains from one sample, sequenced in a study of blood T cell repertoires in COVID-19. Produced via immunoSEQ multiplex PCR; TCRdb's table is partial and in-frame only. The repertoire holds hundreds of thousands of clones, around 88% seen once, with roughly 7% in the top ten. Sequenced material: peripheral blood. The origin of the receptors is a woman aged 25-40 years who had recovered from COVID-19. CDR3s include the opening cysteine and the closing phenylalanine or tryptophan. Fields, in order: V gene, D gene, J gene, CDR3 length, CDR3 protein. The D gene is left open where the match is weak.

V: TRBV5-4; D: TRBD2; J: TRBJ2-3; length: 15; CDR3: CASSLAAGGTDTQYF
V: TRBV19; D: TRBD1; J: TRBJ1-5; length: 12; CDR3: CASNTGGQPQHF
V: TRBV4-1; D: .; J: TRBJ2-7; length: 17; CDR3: CASSPSPRQEFSYEQYF
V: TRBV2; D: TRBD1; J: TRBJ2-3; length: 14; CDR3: CASSVGQSTDTQYF
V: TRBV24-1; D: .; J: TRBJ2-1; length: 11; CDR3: CATSARDEQFF
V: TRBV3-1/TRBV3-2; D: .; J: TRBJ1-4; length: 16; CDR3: CASSQATGLGNEKLFF
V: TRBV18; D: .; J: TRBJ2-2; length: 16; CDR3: CASSPPEGIYTGELFF
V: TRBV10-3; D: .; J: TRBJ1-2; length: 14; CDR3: CAITGDTANYGYTF
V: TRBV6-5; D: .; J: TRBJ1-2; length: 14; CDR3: CASQREGANYGYTF
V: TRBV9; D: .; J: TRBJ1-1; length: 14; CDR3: CASSAGEGVTEAFF
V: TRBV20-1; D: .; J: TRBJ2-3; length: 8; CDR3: CSADTQYF
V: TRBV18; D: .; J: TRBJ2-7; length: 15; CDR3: CASSAPQGSPYEQYF
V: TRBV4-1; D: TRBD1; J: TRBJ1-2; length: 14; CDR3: CASSQEPGQVLYTF
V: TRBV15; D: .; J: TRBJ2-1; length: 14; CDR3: CATSRDFVGDEQFF
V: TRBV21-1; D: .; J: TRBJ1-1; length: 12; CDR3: CASSGGTAEAFF
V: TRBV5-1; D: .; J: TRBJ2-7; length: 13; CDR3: CASSLAQAYEQYF
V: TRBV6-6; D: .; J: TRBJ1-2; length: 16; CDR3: CATLPRQMRVMGGYTF
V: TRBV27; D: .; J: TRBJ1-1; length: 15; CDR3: CASSGPPGVNTEAFF
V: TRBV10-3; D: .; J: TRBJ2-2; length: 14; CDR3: CAISEPGDTGELFF
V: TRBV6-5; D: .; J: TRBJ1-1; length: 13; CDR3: CAVGQILNTEAFF
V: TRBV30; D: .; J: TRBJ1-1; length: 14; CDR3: CAWGPGLPNTEAFF
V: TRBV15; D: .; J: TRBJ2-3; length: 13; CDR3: CATSRSLADTQYF
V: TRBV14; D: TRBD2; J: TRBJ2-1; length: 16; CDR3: CASSLWTSGGYNEQFF
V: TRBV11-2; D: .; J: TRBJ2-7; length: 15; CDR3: CASSLDGLSAYEQYF
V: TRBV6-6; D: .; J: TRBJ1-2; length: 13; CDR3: CASRVERNYGYTF
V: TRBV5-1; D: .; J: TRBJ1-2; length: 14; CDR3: CASSYGDDNYGYTF
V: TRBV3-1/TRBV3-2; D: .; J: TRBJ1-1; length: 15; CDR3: CASSLEGTMNTEAFF
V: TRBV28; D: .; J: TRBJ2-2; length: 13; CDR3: CASRSQGSGELFF
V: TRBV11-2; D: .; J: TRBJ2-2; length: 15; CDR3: CASSLGDRTTGELFF
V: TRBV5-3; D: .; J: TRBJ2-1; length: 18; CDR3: CARSLPRVVWMLYNEQFF
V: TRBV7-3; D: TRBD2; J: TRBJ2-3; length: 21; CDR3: CASSFQPGLAGDHSSTDTQYF
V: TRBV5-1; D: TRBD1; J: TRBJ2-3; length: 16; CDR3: CASSIGTGSGSDTQYF